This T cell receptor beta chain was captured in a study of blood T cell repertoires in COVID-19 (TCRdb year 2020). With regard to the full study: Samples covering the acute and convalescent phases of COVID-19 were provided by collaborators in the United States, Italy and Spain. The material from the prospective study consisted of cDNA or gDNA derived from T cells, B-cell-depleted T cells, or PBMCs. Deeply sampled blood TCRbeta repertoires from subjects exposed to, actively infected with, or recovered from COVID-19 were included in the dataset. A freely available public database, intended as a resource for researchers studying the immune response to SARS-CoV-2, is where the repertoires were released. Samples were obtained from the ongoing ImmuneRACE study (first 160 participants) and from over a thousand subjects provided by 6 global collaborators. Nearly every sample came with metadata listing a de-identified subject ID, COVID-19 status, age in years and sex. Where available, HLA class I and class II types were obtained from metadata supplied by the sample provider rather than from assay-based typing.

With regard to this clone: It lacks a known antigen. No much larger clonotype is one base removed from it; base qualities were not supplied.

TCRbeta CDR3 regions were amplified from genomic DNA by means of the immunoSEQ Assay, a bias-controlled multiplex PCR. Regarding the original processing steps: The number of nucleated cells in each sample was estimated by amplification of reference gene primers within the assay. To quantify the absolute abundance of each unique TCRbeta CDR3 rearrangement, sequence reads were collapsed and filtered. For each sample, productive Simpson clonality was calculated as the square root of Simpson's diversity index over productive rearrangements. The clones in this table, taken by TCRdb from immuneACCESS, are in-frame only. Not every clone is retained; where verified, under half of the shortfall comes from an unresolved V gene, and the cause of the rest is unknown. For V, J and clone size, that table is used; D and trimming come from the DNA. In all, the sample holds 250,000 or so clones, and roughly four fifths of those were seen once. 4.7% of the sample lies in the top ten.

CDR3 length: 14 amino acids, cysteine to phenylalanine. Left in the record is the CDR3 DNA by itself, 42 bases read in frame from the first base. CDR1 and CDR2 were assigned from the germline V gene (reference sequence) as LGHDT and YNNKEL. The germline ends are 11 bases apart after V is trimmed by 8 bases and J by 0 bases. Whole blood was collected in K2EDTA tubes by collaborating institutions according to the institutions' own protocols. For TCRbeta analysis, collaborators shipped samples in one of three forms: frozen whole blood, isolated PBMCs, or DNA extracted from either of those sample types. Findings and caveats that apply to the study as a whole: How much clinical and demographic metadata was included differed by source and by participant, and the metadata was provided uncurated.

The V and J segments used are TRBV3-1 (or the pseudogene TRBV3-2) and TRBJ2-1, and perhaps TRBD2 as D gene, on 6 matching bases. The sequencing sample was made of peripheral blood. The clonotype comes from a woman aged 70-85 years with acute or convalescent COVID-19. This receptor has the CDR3 CASRGESSYNEQFF. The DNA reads TGTGCCAGCCGCGGGGAGAGCTCCTACAATGAGCAGTTCTTC.